The sequence of this TCR beta chain was determined in a study of PD-1 blockade in classical Hodgkin lymphoma. This table comes from immunoSEQ multiplex PCR, and its TCRdb copy is limited to in-frame clones, with some not included. The sample has 2,900 or so clones, 70% to 85% seen once. The germline V gene encodes CDR1 MNHEY and CDR2 SMNVEV (reference sequence). V lost 3 bases and J 1 base, leaving 10 bases between the germline ends. CDR3 length: 14 residues. In every patient, relapse followed autologous stem cell transplantation, while exposure to brentuximab vedotin differed. Through magnetic negative selection, CD8+ T cells were separated from PBMCs that had been thawed.

V is TRBV27 and J is TRBJ2-7; D is perhaps TRBD1 (5 bases). This TCR was recovered from a human donor with classical Hodgkin lymphoma. The material was CD8+ T cells from blood, obtained at baseline. CDR3 sequence: CASSFQGASYEQYF. The CDR3 nucleotides read TGTGCCAGCAGTTTTCAGGGTGCATCCTACGAGCAGTACTTC.